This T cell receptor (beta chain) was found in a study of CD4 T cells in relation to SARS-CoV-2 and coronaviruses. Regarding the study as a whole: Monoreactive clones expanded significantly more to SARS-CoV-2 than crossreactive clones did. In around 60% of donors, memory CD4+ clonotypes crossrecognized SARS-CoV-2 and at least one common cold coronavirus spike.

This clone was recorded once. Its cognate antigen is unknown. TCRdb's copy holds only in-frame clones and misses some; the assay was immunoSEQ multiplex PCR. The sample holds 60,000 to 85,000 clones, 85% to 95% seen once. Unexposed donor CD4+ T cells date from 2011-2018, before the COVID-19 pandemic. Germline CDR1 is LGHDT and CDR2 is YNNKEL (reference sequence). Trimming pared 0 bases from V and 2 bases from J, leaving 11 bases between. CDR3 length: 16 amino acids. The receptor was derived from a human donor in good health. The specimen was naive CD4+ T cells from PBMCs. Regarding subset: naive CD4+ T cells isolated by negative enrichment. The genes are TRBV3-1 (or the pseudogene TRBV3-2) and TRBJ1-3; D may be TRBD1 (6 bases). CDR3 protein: CASSQDGGGPGNTIYF. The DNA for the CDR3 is TGTGCCAGCAGCCAAGACGGCGGGGGCCCTGGAAACACCATATATTTT.